These 3 T cell receptor beta chains originate from one sample sequenced in a study of shared clonotypes between healthy human individuals. The assay was immunoSEQ multiplex PCR, and TCRdb's table has in-frame clones only and misses some. Of around 2.3 million clones in the sample, approximately 94% were seen once. Sequenced sample: naive CD4+ T cells sorted from blood. Subset specified: CD45RA+ positively selected. The receptors derive from a man aged 18 to 29 in good health.

The chain has TRBV27 and TRBJ1-1; D is ambiguous. Trimming removed 5 bases from V and 1 base from J, with 11 bases in between. This CDR3 region has 14 residues. From germline, CDR1 is MNHEY and CDR2 SMNVEV (reference sequence). CDR3 loop: CASSPGHKNTEAFF. CDR3 nucleotide sequence: TGTGCCAGCAGTCCGGGTCACAAGAACACTGAAGCTTTCTTT.

The genes are TRBV19 and TRBJ1-5, with D perhaps TRBD1 (5 bases). Trimming removed 9 bases at V and 2 bases at J, with 14 bases between. Germline V gives CDR1 LNHDA, CDR2 SQIVND (reference sequence). The CDR3 covers 14 residues. The CDR3 bases are TGTGCCAGCAGCCGGGGGAACGGCAATCAGCCCCAGCATTTT. It translates to CASSRGNGNQPQHF.

The genes are TRBV30 and TRBJ1-2; D not certain. The germline CDR1 and CDR2 sequences are GTSNPN and SVGIG (reference sequence). V lost 0 bases and J 7 bases, leaving 15 bases between the germline ends. This CDR3 contains 14 residues. This CDR3 is CAWSVRVSETGYTF. CDR3 DNA sequence: TGTGCCTGGAGTGTACGGGTGTCCGAGACTGGCTACACCTTC.